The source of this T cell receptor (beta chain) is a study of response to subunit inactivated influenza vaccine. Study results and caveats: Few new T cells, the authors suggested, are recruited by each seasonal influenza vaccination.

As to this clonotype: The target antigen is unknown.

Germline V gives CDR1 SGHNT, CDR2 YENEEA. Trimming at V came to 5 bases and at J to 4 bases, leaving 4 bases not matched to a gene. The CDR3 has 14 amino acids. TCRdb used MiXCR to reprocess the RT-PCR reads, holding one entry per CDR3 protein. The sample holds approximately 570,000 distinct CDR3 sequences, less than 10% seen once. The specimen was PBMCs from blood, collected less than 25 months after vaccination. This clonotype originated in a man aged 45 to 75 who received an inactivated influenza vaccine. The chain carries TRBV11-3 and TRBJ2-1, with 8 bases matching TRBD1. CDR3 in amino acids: CASSPRDRYNEQFF. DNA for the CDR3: TGTGCCAGCAGCCCTCGGGACAGGTACAATGAGCAGTTCTTC.